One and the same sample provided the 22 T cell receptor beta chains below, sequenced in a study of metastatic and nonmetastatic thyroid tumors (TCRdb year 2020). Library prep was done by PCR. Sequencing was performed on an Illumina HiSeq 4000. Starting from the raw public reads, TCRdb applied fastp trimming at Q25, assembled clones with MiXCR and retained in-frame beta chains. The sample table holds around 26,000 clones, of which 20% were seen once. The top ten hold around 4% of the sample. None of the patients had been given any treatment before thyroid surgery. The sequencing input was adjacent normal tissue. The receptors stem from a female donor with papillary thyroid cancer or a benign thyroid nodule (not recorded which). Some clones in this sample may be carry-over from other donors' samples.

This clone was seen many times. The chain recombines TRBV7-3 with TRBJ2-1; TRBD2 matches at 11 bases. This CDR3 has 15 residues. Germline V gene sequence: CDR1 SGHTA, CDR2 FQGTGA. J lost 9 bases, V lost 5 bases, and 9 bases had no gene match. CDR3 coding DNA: TGTGCCAGCAGCCGAGATAGCGGGAGGGCCCTTGAGCAGTTCTTC. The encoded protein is CASSRDSGRALEQFF.

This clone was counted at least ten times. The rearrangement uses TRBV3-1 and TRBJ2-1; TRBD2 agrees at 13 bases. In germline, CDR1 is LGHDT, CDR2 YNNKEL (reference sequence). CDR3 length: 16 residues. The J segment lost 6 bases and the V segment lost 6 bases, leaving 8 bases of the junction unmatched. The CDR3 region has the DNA TGTGCCAGCAGACGGACTAGCGGGAGTGGGGGCAATGAGCAGTTCTTC. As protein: CASRRTSGSGGNEQFF.

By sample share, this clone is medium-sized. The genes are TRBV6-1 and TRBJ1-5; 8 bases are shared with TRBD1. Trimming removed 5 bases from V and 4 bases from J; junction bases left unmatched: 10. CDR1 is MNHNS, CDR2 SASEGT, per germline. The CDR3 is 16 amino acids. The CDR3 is CASSSLRGTGNQPQHF. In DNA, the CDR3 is TGTGCCAGCAGTTCTCTTCGGGGGACAGGAAATCAGCCCCAGCATTTT.

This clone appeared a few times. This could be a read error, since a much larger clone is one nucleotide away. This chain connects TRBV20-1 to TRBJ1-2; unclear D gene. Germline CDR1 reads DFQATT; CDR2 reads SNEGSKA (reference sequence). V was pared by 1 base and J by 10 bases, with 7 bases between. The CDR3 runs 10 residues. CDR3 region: CSARVDVYTF. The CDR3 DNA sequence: TGCAGTGCTAGAGTCGACGTCTACACCTTC.

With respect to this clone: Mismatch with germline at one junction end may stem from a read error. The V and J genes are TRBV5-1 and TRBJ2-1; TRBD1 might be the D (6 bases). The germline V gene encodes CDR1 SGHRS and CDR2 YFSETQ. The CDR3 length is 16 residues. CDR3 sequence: CAISTEQVARGDEQFF. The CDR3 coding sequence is TGCGCCATCAGCACGGAACAGGTTGCCAGGGGCGATGAGCAGTTCTTC. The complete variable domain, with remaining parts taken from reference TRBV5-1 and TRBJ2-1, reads KAGVTQTPRYLIKTRGQQVTLSCSPISGHRSVSWYQQTPGQGLQFLFEYFSETQRNKGNFPGRFSGRQFSNSRSEMNVSTLELGDSALYLCAISTEQVARGDEQFFGPGTRLTVL.

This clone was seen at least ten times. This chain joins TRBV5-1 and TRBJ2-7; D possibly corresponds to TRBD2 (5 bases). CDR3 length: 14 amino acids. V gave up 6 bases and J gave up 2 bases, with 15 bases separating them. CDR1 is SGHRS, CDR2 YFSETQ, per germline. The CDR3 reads CASTSRVPPYEQYF. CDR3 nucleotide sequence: TGCGCCAGCACCTCGCGGGTGCCTCCCTACGAGCAGTACTTC.

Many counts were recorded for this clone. The CDR3, as DNA: TGTGCCAGCAGCTGGAATGGGGCTGGTAACAATCAGCCCCAGCATTTT. Translation gives CASSWNGAGNNQPQHF. The V gene is TRBV5-6, the J gene TRBJ1-5; TRBD1 is a possible D gene (5 bases). Germline lookup yields CDR1 SGHDT and CDR2 YYEEEE. This CDR3 spans 16 amino acids. V was clipped by 3 bases and J by 3 bases, with 16 bases between them.

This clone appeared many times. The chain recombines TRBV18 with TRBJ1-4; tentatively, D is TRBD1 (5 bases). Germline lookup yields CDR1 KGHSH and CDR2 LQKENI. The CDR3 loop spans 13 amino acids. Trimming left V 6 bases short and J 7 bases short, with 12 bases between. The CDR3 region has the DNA TGTGCCAGCTCCCTCCCGGGGGTTGAAAAACTGTTTTTT. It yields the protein CASSLPGVEKLFF.

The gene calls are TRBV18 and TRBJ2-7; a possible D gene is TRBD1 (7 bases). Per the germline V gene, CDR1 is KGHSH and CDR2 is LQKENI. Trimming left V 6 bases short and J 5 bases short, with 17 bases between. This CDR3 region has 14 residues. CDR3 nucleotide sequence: TGTGCCAGCTCCCTCGGTGGAGGGGGCCACGAGCAGTACTTC. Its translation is CASSLGGGGHEQYF.

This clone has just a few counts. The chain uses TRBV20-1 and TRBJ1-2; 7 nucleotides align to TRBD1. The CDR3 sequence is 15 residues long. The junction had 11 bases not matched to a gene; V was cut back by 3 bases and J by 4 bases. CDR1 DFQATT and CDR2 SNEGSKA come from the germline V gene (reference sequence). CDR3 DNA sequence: TGCAGTGCTAGCGGGACAGCCCGACTAGGCTATGGCTACACCTTC. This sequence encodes CSASGTARLGYGYTF.

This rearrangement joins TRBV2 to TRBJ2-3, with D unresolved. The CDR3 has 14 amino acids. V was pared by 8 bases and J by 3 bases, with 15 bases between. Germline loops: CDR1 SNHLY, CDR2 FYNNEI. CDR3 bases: TGTGCCAGCCCTCGGACGGAAGGTACAGATACGCAGTATTTT. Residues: CASPRTEGTDTQYF. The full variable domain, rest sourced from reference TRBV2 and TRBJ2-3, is EPEVTQTPSHQVTQMGQEVILRCVPISNHLYFYWYRQILGQKVEFLVSFYNNEISEKSEIFDDQFSVERPDGSNFTLKIRSTKLEDSAMYFCASPRTEGTDTQYFGPGTRLTVL.

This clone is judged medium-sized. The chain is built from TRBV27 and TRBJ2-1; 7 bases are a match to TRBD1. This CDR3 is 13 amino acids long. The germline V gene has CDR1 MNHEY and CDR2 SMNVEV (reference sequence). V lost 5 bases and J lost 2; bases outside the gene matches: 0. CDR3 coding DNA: TGTGCCAGCAGTAGGGGGCCCTACAATGAGCAGTTCTTC. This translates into CASSRGPYNEQFF.

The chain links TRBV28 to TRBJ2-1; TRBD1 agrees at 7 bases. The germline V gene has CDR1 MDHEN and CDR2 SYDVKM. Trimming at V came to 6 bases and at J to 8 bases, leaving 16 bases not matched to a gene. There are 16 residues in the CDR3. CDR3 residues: CASSSYGGYRGYEQFF. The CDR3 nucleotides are TGTGCCAGCAGCTCCTATGGGGGTTACAGGGGATATGAGCAGTTCTTC.

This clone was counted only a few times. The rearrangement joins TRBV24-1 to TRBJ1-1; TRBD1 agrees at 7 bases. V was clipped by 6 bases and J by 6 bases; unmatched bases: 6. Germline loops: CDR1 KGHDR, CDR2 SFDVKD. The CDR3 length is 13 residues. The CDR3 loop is CATSSGGGSEAFF. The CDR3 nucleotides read TGTGCCACCAGTTCAGGGGGAGGCTCTGAAGCTTTCTTT.

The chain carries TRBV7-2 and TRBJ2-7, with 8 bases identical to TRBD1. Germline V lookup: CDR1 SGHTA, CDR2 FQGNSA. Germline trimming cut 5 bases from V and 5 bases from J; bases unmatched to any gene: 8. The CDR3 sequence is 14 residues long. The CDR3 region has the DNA TGTGCCAGCAGCCCAGATCAGGGGGCGGACGAGCAGTACTTC. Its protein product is CASSPDQGADEQYF.

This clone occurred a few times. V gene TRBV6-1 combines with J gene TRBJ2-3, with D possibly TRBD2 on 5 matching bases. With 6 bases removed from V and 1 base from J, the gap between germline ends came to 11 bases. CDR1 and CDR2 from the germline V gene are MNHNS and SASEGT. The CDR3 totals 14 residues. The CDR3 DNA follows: TGTGCCAGCAGAGGACTCGCACGCACAGATACGCAGTATTTT. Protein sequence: CASRGLARTDTQYF.

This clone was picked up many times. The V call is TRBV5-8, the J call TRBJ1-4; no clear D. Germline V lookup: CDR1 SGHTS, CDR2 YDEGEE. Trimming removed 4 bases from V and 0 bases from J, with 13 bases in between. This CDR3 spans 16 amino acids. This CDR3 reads CASSPPPRATNEKLFF. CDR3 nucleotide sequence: TGTGCCAGCAGCCCCCCCCCCCGTGCAACTAATGAAAAACTGTTTTTT.

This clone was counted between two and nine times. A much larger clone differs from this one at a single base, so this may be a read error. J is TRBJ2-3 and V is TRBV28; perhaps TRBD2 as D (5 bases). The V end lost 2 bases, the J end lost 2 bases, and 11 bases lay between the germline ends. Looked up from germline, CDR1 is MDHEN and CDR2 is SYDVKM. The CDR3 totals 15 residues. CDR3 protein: CASSLHSAPTDTQYF. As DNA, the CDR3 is TGTGCCAGCAGTTTACATAGCGCCCCCACAGATACGCAGTATTTT.

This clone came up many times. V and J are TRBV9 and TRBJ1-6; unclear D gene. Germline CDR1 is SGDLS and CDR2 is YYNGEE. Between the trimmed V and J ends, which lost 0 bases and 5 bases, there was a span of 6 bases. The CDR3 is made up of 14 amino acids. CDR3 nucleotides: TGTGCCAGCAGCGTAGAGGATGATAATTCACCCCTCCACTTT. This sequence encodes CASSVEDDNSPLHF.

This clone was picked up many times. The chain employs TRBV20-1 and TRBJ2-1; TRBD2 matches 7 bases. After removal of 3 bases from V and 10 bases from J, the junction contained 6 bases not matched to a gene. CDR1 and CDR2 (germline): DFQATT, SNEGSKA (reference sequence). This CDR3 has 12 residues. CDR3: CSARGGAGEQFF. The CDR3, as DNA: TGCAGTGCTAGGGGAGGGGCGGGGGAGCAGTTCTTC.

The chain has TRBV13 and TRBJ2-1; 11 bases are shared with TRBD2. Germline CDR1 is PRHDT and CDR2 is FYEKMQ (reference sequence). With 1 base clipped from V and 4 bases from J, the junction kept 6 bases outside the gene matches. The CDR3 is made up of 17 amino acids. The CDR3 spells CASSLVSSGRHYNEQFF. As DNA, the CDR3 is TGTGCCAGCAGCTTAGTTTCTAGCGGGAGGCATTACAATGAGCAGTTCTTC.

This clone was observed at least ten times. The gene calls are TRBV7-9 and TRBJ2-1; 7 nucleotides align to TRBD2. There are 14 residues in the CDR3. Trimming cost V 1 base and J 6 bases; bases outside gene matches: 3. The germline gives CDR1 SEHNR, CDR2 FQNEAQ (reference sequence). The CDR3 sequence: CASSLGGSGNEQFF. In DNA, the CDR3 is TGTGCCAGCAGCTTAGGCGGGAGCGGCAATGAGCAGTTCTTC.